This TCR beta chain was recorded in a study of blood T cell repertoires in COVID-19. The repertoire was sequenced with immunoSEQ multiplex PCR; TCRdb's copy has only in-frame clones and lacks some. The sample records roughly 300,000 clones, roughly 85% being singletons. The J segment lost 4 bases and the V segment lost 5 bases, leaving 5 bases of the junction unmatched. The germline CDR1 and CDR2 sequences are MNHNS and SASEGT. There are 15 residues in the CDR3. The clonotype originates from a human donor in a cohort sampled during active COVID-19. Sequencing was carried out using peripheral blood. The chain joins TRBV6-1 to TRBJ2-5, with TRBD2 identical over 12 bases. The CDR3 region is CASSSTSGSIETQYF. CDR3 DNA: TGTGCCAGCAGTTCGACTAGCGGGAGTATAGAGACCCAGTACTTC.